This entry lists 14 T cell receptor beta chains sequenced from one sample in a study of blood T cell repertoires in COVID-19. TCRdb keeps only in-frame clones here, not all; method: immunoSEQ multiplex PCR. The sample lists 350,000 to 400,000 clones; approximately 90% were seen once. The specimen sequenced was PBMCs or T cells enriched from blood (not recorded which). The receptors shown here come from a woman aged 18-30 years who had recovered from COVID-19.

V and J are TRBV6-5 and TRBJ1-5; TRBD1 is a possible D gene (5 bases). Per germline, CDR1 MNHEY and CDR2 SVGAGI. V gave up 8 bases and J gave up 3 bases, with 17 bases separating them. The CDR3 spans 15 residues. The DNA of the CDR3 is TGTGCCAGCTCGAGCAGGGTTGGTAACAATCAGCCCCAGCATTTT. Protein product: CASSSRVGNNQPQHF.

The chain links TRBV24-1 to TRBJ2-3; D unresolved. This CDR3 contains 13 residues. Per the germline V gene, CDR1 is KGHDR and CDR2 is SFDVKD. V was pared by 5 bases and J by 6 bases, with 11 bases between. The CDR3 spells CATSGSLEDTQYF. The CDR3 nucleotides are TGTGCCACCAGTGGTTCCCTGGAGGATACGCAGTATTTT.

The rearrangement links TRBV16 to TRBJ2-7; D ambiguous. Trimming took off 4 bases at V and 1 base at J, with 11 bases between the two ends. Germline V gene lookup returns CDR1 KGHSY and CDR2 FQNENV. The CDR3 has 14 residues. The CDR3 DNA sequence: TGTGCCAGCAGCCCACCCCCGGGTTCCTACGAGCAGTACTTC. Its protein product is CASSPPPGSYEQYF.

V is TRBV7-9 and J is TRBJ2-7, with D perhaps TRBD1 (5 bases). Germline CDR1 reads SEHNR; CDR2 reads FQNEAQ (reference sequence). V dropped 5 bases and J dropped 0 bases, with 11 bases sitting between them. CDR3 size: 14 residues. CDR3 in DNA: TGTGCCAGCAGCCTAGGACACCGCTCCTACGAGCAGTACTTC. Protein: CASSLGHRSYEQYF.

CDR3 loop: CASSEFFAGGEKLFF. The DNA of the CDR3 is TGTGCCAGCAGTGAATTTTTTGCAGGGGGCGAAAAACTGTTTTTT. This chain joins TRBV25-1 and TRBJ1-4; 8 positions match TRBD1. Per the germline V gene, CDR1 is MGHDK and CDR2 is SYGVNS. This CDR3 region has 15 residues. The trim removed 1 base at V and 8 bases at J, leaving 6 bases unmatched.

This clone was detected once. The V and J genes are TRBV29-1 and TRBJ1-1, with a possible D match to TRBD1 (6 bases). V was shortened by 3 bases and J by 3 bases, with 20 bases between the two germline ends. Germline V gene sequence: CDR1 SQVTM, CDR2 ANQGSEA. The length of the CDR3 is 16 residues. Here the CDR3 DNA reads TGCAGCGTTGATTTGGTTACAACTGCAGGGGACACTGAAGCTTTCTTT. The encoded protein is CSVDLVTTAGDTEAFF.

This clone was counted a single time. Additional DNA sequences in this sample encode the identical CDR3. The chain uses TRBV4-1 and TRBJ1-5; D possibly corresponds to TRBD1 (5 bases). Trimming removed 4 bases from V and 5 bases from J, with 9 bases in between. CDR3 length: 13 residues. CDR1 and CDR2 (germline): MGHRA, YSYEKL. The CDR3 sequence is CASSLGGYQPQHF. CDR3 DNA sequence: TGCGCCAGCAGCCTGGGGGGGTATCAGCCCCAGCATTTT.

The V gene is TRBV3-1 (or the pseudogene TRBV3-2), the J gene TRBJ2-5; TRBD2 matches at 8 bases. Trimming cost V 4 bases and J 2 bases; bases outside gene matches: 9. Germline CDR1 LGHDT, CDR2 YNNKEL (reference sequence). The CDR3 extends over 16 amino acids. The CDR3: CASSRGALAGQETQYF. The CDR3 bases are TGTGCCAGCAGCCGGGGCGCCTTAGCGGGGCAAGAGACCCAGTACTTC.

The V gene is TRBV5-4, the J gene TRBJ1-2, with D perhaps TRBD1 (6 bases). CDR3 length: 17 amino acids. Germline V gene sequence: CDR1 SGHNT, CDR2 YYREEE (reference sequence). Trimming took 3 bases from V and 7 from J, leaving 25 bases between them. CDR3 nucleotides: TGTGCCAGCAGCTGGTGGGGGACGACAGGCTGGGTTCGTGGCTACACCTTC. This codes for CASSWWGTTGWVRGYTF.

This sequence joins TRBV7-9 and TRBJ1-2; TRBD1 matches 7 bases. This CDR3 comprises 16 residues. Germline V gives CDR1 SEHNR, CDR2 FQNEAQ (reference sequence). V was pared by 6 bases and J by 8 bases, with 18 bases of the junction left unmatched. The CDR3 loop is CASSRGTALFGAGYTF. CDR3 coding DNA: TGTGCCAGCAGTCGAGGGACAGCCCTCTTCGGAGCGGGCTACACCTTC.

The gene calls are TRBV3-1 (or the pseudogene TRBV3-2) and TRBJ1-5; D gene unclear. Trimming removed 3 bases at V and 0 bases at J, with 9 bases between. This CDR3 comprises 15 residues. The germline CDR1 and CDR2 sequences are LGHDT and YNNKEL (reference sequence). This chain's CDR3 is CASSHNGYSNQPQHF. CDR3 bases: TGTGCCAGCAGCCACAACGGTTATAGCAATCAGCCCCAGCATTTT.

The genes are TRBV2 and TRBJ1-6, with no clear D. V lost 5 bases to trimming and J lost 7 bases, with 9 bases between them. The CDR3 spans 13 residues. Germline lookup yields CDR1 SNHLY and CDR2 FYNNEI. Here the CDR3 reads CASSWAVNSPLHF. CDR3 coding DNA: TGTGCCAGCAGTTGGGCAGTGAATTCACCCCTCCACTTT.

This sequence joins TRBV7-2 and TRBJ2-5; 8 bases match TRBD2. The CDR3 is 16 residues long. Unmatched junction bases numbered 8, after V lost 4 bases and J lost 1 base. Germline V gene sequence: CDR1 SGHTA, CDR2 FQGNSA. As DNA, the CDR3 is TGTGCCAGCAGCTCCCAAGCGGGGGCCGGCCAAGAGACCCAGTACTTC. This encodes CASSSQAGAGQETQYF. Using reference TRBV7-2 and TRBJ2-5 for the parts outside the CDR3, the full variable domain is GAGVSQSPSNKVTEKGKDVELRCDPISGHTALYWYRQSLGQGLEFLIYFQGNSAPDKSGLPSDRFSAERTGGSVSTLTIQRTQQEDSAVYLCASSSQAGAGQETQYFGPGTRLLVL.

This CDR3 reads CAWSVENTQYF. The CDR3 DNA is TGTGCCTGGAGTGTCGAGAATACGCAGTATTTT. The V gene is TRBV30, the J gene TRBJ2-3; D gene uncertain. Between the trimmed V and J ends, which lost 0 bases and 7 bases, there was a span of 5 bases. The CDR3 has 11 amino acids. The germline V gene has CDR1 GTSNPN and CDR2 SVGIG (reference sequence).